Sequencing of this T cell receptor (beta chain) was carried out in a study of T cells in Graves' hyperthyroidism and ophthalmopathy (dated by TCRdb to between 2018 and 2021). Study-level background: Peripheral blood was collected at initial diagnosis, before any treatment. TCR V-J signatures able to tell the groups apart were searched for in a discovery cohort of 100 patients, of whom roughly 42 had Graves' ophthalmopathy and around 57 had stable Graves' hyperthyroidism. An independent validation cohort of about 20 hyperthyroidism patients and approximately 15 patients who later progressed to ophthalmopathy tested prospective prediction of ophthalmopathy. For training and testing, the 110 or so patients in the discovery cohort were randomly divided in a 7:3 ratio. The study also compared thyroid tissue and blood T-cell repertoires from a handful of Graves' hyperthyroidism patients. After blood sampling, hyperthyroidism patients were treated with methimazole at a starting dose of 30 mg daily, and ophthalmopathy patients were treated with high-dose intravenous methylprednisolone. The paper reports TCR Vbeta CDR3 sequencing of 130 to 150 peripheral blood samples: around 41 ophthalmopathy, under 80 hyperthyroidism and around 17 progressor patients. Overall results and qualifications from the work: In validation, the model predicted progression to ophthalmopathy with 65% to 71% sensitivity and 72% to 85% specificity, a median of about six months before onset. Most expanded thyroid clonotypes (frequency above 0.001) were also detected in blood, suggesting blood repertoires may reflect thyroid immune responses. Ophthalmopathy was separated from stable hyperthyroidism by a 13 V-J signature model, with approximately 90% sensitivity and about 81% specificity obtained in cross-validation and 80%/75% obtained in testing. Sample size was not statistically predetermined, and blinding of investigators to group allocation was not performed.

This clonotype appeared a few times. The antigen it binds to is not known. Qualities for individual bases were not recorded, and no much larger clone is one base off. Ophthalmopathy patients had moderately to severely active disease, Clinical Activity Score of at least 3, NOSPECS grade of at least 4, and duration under 3 months. Any patient with an uncontrolled infection, another autoimmune disease, pregnancy or lactation was excluded. Diagnoses were established on the basis of clinical symptoms, serum thyroxine and TRAb, thyroid ultrasound, and orbital computed tomography. PBMCs were separated from roughly 10 ml of fresh peripheral blood using Ficoll-Paque density gradient centrifugation. Total RNA was extracted using Trizol reagent, and RNA quality was assessed on an Agilent 2100 Bioanalyzer. The CDR3 runs 15 amino acids, cysteine and phenylalanine included. Solely the CDR3 DNA is kept, with 45 bases framed from the first base. For CDR1 and CDR2, the germline V gene (reference sequence) lists SEHNR and FQNEAQ. The germline ends are 17 bases apart after V is trimmed by 11 bases and J by 1 base.

Amplification of TCR beta CDR3 regions was carried out from RNA transcripts. For the first round of RT-PCR on the TCR CDR3, the HTBI primer set was used together with the Qiagen OneStep RT-PCR kit. A second multiplex PCR round built the libraries, followed by size selection and purification. The libraries were sequenced on an Illumina HiSeq2000 using paired-end 100 bp reads. Under the source paper's analysis protocol: SOAPnuke was used to process the raw data, with reads discarded if the reads contained adapters or uncalled bases, had a mean Phred below 15, or lacked an exact constant-primer or identifier match. High-quality paired reads were merged using COPE v1.2.5, and each unique nucleotide sequence was defined as a clonotype. MiTCR v1.1 was used to align clonotypes to the IMGT TRBV, TRBD and TRBJ reference segments. The analysis included only V-J combinations with a frequency above 0.0001, which together covered roughly 99% of the repertoires. The TCS score was defined as F50 (clonal expansion) divided by E x V (chaos), with BLOSUM62-based TCRdist calculated between CDR3 peptides within each V-J. Welch's t-statistics and random forest reduced several hundred V-J features to about 13, which were used in a naive Bayes classifier (R e1071). In-frame beta chains were kept once TCRdb had trimmed the public reads at Q25 with fastp and called clones with MiXCR. Under each unique CDR3 protein, matching rows form one entry showing the most common genes and DNA. The V and J calls shown here were made by TCRdb, not taken from the authors' results. The sample records about 640,000 distinct CDR3 sequences, roughly 20% of which are singletons. Under 35% of the sample comes from the top ten.

The chain is assembled from TRBV7-9 and TRBJ1-4, with a tentative D gene TRBD1 over 5 matching bases. The clonotype was recovered from a man aged 25 to 45 with Graves' ophthalmopathy. Sequenced material: blood. The CDR3 reads CAWASTTETNEKLFF. The nucleotides read TGTGCCTGGGCCTCGACGACAGAAACTAATGAAAAACTGTTTTTT.